One sample yielded the 26 T cell receptor beta chains listed below, sequenced in a study of cytomegalovirus exposure and HLA in healthy donors. This PCR relied on a set of 60 Vbeta primers and 13 Jbeta primers. Clones were sequenced by immunoSEQ multiplex PCR, and TCRdb holds only the in-frame ones, with some missing. The repertoire consists of 140,000 to 150,000 clones, with over 65% occurring once and the leading ten covering about 3%. The sample comprised PBMCs. Receptors were obtained from a man aged 35 to 55 in good health and CMV-seropositive.

V is TRBV27 and J is TRBJ2-2, with TRBD2 identical over 8 bases. V lost 9 bases to trimming and J lost 7 bases; unmatched junction nucleotides: 7. The CDR3 is 13 amino acids. Germline V gene sequence: CDR1 MNHEY, CDR2 SMNVEV (reference sequence). CDR3 in amino acids: CASQFAGGGELFF. CDR3 DNA sequence: TGTGCCAGTCAATTCGCGGGGGGCGGGGAGCTGTTTTTT.

This clone came up once. The junction departs from the called germline gene at one end, perhaps through a read error. This rearrangement joins TRBV7-9 to TRBJ1-2; possibly TRBD1 for D (5 bases). This CDR3 spans 14 amino acids. CDR1 and CDR2 from the germline V gene are SEHNR and FQNEAQ (reference sequence). The CDR3 sequence is CSSSSGRGGYGYTF. In DNA, the CDR3 is TGTTCCAGCAGCTCCGGAAGGGGAGGCTATGGCTACACCTTC.

This chain joins TRBV6-5 and TRBJ2-7; TRBD2 agrees at 7 bases. The CDR3 loop spans 15 amino acids. V was clipped by 5 bases and J by 1 base; unmatched bases: 8. Germline V gene lookup returns CDR1 MNHEY and CDR2 SVGAGI. The CDR3 sequence is CASSGSGGRSYEQYF. The CDR3, as DNA: TGTGCCAGCAGTGGGTCCGGGGGGAGATCCTACGAGCAGTACTTC.

This rearrangement joins TRBV14 to TRBJ2-4; D unresolved. The CDR3 is made up of 16 amino acids. Germline CDR1 SGHDN, CDR2 FVKESK. Trimming stripped 1 base from V and 0 bases from J, with 10 bases between. The CDR3 sequence: CASSQVADLAKNIQYF. Here the CDR3 DNA reads TGTGCCAGCAGCCAAGTCGCGGATTTAGCCAAAAACATTCAGTACTTC.

This chain connects TRBV9 to TRBJ1-1, with D perhaps matching TRBD1 (6 bases). The V gene's germline CDR1 is SGDLS and CDR2 YYNGEE. The CDR3 loop spans 14 amino acids. V was pared by 3 bases and J by 1 base, with 10 bases between. The CDR3 reads CASSARQANTEAFF. The CDR3 DNA sequence: TGTGCCAGCAGCGCCAGACAGGCGAACACTGAAGCTTTCTTT.

J is TRBJ1-5 and V is TRBV6-1; a weak D match, TRBD1 (6 bases). Trimming left V 10 bases short and J 9 bases short, with 13 bases between. Germline V CDR1 and CDR2: MNHNS, SASEGT. This CDR3 region has 11 residues. For the CDR3, the DNA is TGTGCCATCCGAAGGGGGGGGCCCCAGCATTTT. This translates into CAIRRGGPQHF.

This sequence joins TRBV15 and TRBJ2-1; D uncertain. V lost 0 bases to trimming and J lost 5 bases, with 8 bases between them. Germline-derived CDR1 and CDR2 are LNHNV and YYDKDF (reference sequence). This CDR3 has 14 amino acids. The DNA for the CDR3 is TGTGCCACCAGCAGAGACCCAGGTAACAATGAGCAGTTCTTC. Residues: CATSRDPGNNEQFF.

V is TRBV28 and J is TRBJ1-1; D is undetermined. Germline loops: CDR1 MDHEN, CDR2 SYDVKM. The CDR3 length is 12 residues. V dropped 2 bases and J dropped 5 bases, with 6 bases sitting between them. CDR3 residues: CASSLAGTEAFF. DNA of the CDR3: TGTGCCAGCAGTTTAGCGGGGACTGAAGCTTTCTTT.

This chain connects TRBV6-5 to TRBJ2-3, with D perhaps matching TRBD2 (6 bases). Trimming removed 5 bases from V and 0 bases from J, with 12 bases in between. The CDR3 is made up of 15 amino acids. Germline lookup yields CDR1 MNHEY and CDR2 SVGAGI. CDR3 DNA: TGTGCCAGCAGTCCCCGGGGGAGAAGCACAGATACGCAGTATTTT. Protein sequence: CASSPRGRSTDTQYF.

The rearrangement joins TRBV5-4 to TRBJ2-1; 7 bases fit TRBD1. Trimming cost V 5 bases and J 4 bases; bases outside gene matches: 6. The CDR3 length is 14 residues. The germline V gene encodes CDR1 SGHNT and CDR2 YYREEE (reference sequence). The CDR3 spells CASSRTGNYNEQFF. The CDR3 DNA reads TGTGCCAGCAGTCGGACAGGTAATTACAATGAGCAGTTCTTC.

The rearrangement joins TRBV10-1 to TRBJ2-5; TRBD2 matches at 8 bases. The CDR3 contains 14 residues. The V segment lost 3 bases and the J segment 11 bases; nucleotides outside the gene matches: 11. Per the germline V gene, CDR1 is WNHNN and CDR2 is SYGVQD (reference sequence). CDR3 amino acids: CASSESGSPQEQYF. DNA of the CDR3: TGCGCCAGCAGTGAAAGCGGGAGCCCACAAGAGCAGTACTTC.

The V gene is TRBV28, the J gene TRBJ1-2; TRBD1 agrees at 10 bases. Germline values: CDR1 MDHEN, CDR2 SYDVKM. The CDR3 covers 16 residues. V was pared by 6 bases and J by 0 bases, with 7 bases of the junction left unmatched. CDR3 in amino acids: CASRGTGDWTNYGYTF. CDR3 sequence (DNA): TGTGCCAGCAGGGGGACAGGGGATTGGACTAACTATGGCTACACCTTC.

This clone was observed a single time. The CDR3 spells CASSSGLAGLVADTQYF. CDR3 DNA: TGTGCCAGCAGCTCAGGACTAGCGGGACTTGTCGCAGATACGCAGTATTTT. This chain links TRBV11-2 with TRBJ2-3, with 12 bases aligning to TRBD2. CDR1 is SGHAT and CDR2 is FQNNGV in the germline V gene. The CDR3 covers 17 residues. V shed 4 bases and J 4 bases; nucleotides not matched to a gene: 9.

The rearrangement joins TRBV5-1 to TRBJ1-2, with unresolved D. Per germline, CDR1 SGHRS and CDR2 YFSETQ. The CDR3 loop spans 15 amino acids. Trimming took 2 bases from V and 4 from J, leaving 15 bases between them. CDR3 loop: CASSLSPGLGYGYTF. CDR3 DNA sequence: TGCGCCAGCAGCTTATCTCCGGGGTTAGGCTATGGCTACACCTTC. The full variable domain, with the rest looked up from reference TRBV5-1 and TRBJ1-2, is KAGVTQTPRYLIKTRGQQVTLSCSPISGHRSVSWYQQTPGQGLQFLFEYFSETQRNKGNFPGRFSGRQFSNSRSEMNVSTLELGDSALYLCASSLSPGLGYGYTFGSGTRLTVV.

The V and J genes are TRBV7-8 and TRBJ1-1; 7 bases agree with TRBD1. CDR3 length equals 17 residues. Looked up from germline, CDR1 is SGHVS and CDR2 is FQNEAQ. V was pared by 3 bases and J by 2 bases, with 12 bases of the junction left unmatched. The CDR3, as DNA: TGTGCCAGCAGCTTCCGGGTCTTGCGACAGGGTAACACTGAAGCTTTCTTT. It yields the protein CASSFRVLRQGNTEAFF.

This sequence joins TRBV5-8 and TRBJ2-1; 15 nucleotides line up with TRBD2. CDR1 and CDR2 from the germline V gene are SGHTS and YDEGEE. V lost 4 bases, J lost 2 bases, and 4 bases stayed unmatched. The CDR3 spans 17 residues. For the CDR3, the DNA is TGTGCCAGCAGCCAGGGACTAGCGGGGGGCGCCTACAATGAGCAGTTCTTC. This codes for CASSQGLAGGAYNEQFF.

The chain uses TRBV28 and TRBJ2-5; 7 nucleotides align to TRBD2. CDR1 is MDHEN, CDR2 SYDVKM, per germline. The CDR3 sequence is 14 residues long. V dropped 5 bases and J dropped 1; count of bases not matched to a gene: 4. For the CDR3, the DNA is TGTGCCAGCAGTCGTAGCGGGCCCCAAGAGACCCAGTACTTC. Its translation is CASSRSGPQETQYF.

This clone was detected only a few times. Other DNA sequences in the same sample also yield this CDR3. The genes are TRBV28 and TRBJ2-3; D is perhaps TRBD2 (6 bases). The CDR3 has 18 residues. Germline loops: CDR1 MDHEN, CDR2 SYDVKM. Trimming removed 8 bases at V and 3 bases at J, with 27 bases between. The CDR3, as DNA: TGTGCCAGCGCCTTTTTGATGGGTAGCGGACGCCGTACAGATACGCAGTATTTT. This translates into CASAFLMGSGRRTDTQYF.

The J gene is TRBJ1-2, the V gene TRBV6-5; 7 positions agree with TRBD1. The CDR3 is 15 amino acids. Germline CDR1 MNHEY, CDR2 SVGAGI. The junction had 7 bases not matched to a gene; V was cut back by 3 bases and J by 3 bases. The DNA for the CDR3 is TGTGCCAGCAGTTATCAACAGGGGTGGGACTATGGCTACACCTTC. This gives the protein CASSYQQGWDYGYTF.

The J gene is TRBJ2-7, the V gene TRBV6-6; 7 bases align to TRBD2. This CDR3 region has 15 residues. The V and J ends lost 7 bases and 0 bases, in that order; junction bases with no gene match: 9. Germline CDR1 is MNHNY and CDR2 is SVGAGI (reference sequence). The CDR3 is CASNLGGGSSYEQYF. CDR3 coding DNA: TGTGCCAGCAATCTGGGGGGGGGAAGCTCCTACGAGCAGTACTTC.

V and J are TRBV6-5 and TRBJ2-1; 9 bases are shared with TRBD2. CDR3 length equals 16 residues. V was clipped by 0 bases and J by 9 bases; unmatched bases: 9. Per germline, CDR1 MNHEY and CDR2 SVGAGI. The CDR3 bases are TGTGCCAGCAGTTACTCGGGCGGGAGGGGATATACTGAGCAGTTCTTC. Its protein is CASSYSGGRGYTEQFF.

The chain couples TRBV6-1 to TRBJ2-7, with 10 nucleotides matching TRBD2. The V gene's germline CDR1 is MNHNS and CDR2 SASEGT. J was trimmed by 3 bases and V by 5 bases; bases with no gene match: 4. This CDR3 region has 14 residues. The CDR3 DNA reads as TGTGCCAGCAGTACTAGCGGGATAAGCTACGAGCAGTACTTC. It codes for CASSTSGISYEQYF.

The V and J genes are TRBV18 and TRBJ2-7; 9 bases line up with TRBD1. The germline CDR1 and CDR2 sequences are KGHSH and LQKENI. With V trimmed by 5 bases and J by 3 bases, 5 bases remained unmatched. There are 14 residues in the CDR3. CDR3 loop: CASSSGTGNYEQYF. CDR3 DNA: TGTGCCAGCTCATCAGGGACAGGGAACTACGAGCAGTACTTC. Full variable domain (rest looked up from reference TRBV18 and TRBJ2-7): NAGVMQNPRHLVRRRGQEARLRCSPMKGHSHVYWYRQLPEEGLKFMVYLQKENIIDESGMPKERFSAEFPKEGPSILRIQQVVRGDSAAYFCASSSGTGNYEQYFGPGTRLTVT.

V usage is TRBV9 and J usage is TRBJ2-3; no firm D call. V lost 3 bases, J lost 2 bases, and 19 bases lay in between. The CDR3 is 17 residues long. The germline CDR1 and CDR2 sequences are SGDLS and YYNGEE. The DNA for the CDR3 is TGTGCCAGCAGCGATTCCCCATTTGGCCCACCCACAGATACGCAGTATTTT. Translating gives CASSDSPFGPPTDTQYF.

V usage is TRBV19 and J usage is TRBJ2-1; the D gene is possibly TRBD2 (6 bases). This CDR3 comprises 18 residues. Germline loops: CDR1 LNHDA, CDR2 SQIVND (reference sequence). Trimming took off 7 bases at V and 0 bases at J, with 22 bases between the two ends. The CDR3 DNA is TGTGCCAGTAAAAGCGGCCCGAGAGGGACTTCCTCCTACAATGAGCAGTTCTTC. Translated, it gives CASKSGPRGTSSYNEQFF.

V gene TRBV5-4 combines with J gene TRBJ1-1; the D is unclear. The CDR3 consists of 15 residues. Germline loops: CDR1 SGHNT, CDR2 YYREEE (reference sequence). Between the trimmed V and J ends, which lost 2 bases and 0 bases, there was a span of 11 bases. The CDR3 DNA reads as TGTGCCAGCAGCTTAATGCGACACCTGAACACTGAAGCTTTCTTT. As protein: CASSLMRHLNTEAFF.